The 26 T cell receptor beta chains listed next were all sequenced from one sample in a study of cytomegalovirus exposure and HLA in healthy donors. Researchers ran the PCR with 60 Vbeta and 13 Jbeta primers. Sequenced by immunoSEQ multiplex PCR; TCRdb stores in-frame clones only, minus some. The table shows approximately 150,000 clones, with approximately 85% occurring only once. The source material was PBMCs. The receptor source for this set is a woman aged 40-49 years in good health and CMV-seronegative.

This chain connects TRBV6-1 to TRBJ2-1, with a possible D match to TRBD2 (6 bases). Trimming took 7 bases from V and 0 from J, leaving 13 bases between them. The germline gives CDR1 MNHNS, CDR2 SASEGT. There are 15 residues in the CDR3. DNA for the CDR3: TGTGCCAGCACCCAATTTAGCGGCTCCTACAATGAGCAGTTCTTC. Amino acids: CASTQFSGSYNEQFF.

The CDR3 region has the DNA TGTGCCATCAGTCCCGGGACAGGGGTCTACGAGCAGTACTTC. It translates to CAISPGTGVYEQYF. This chain connects TRBV10-3 to TRBJ2-5; 10 positions agree with TRBD1. With the DNA end fitting TRBJ2-7 better, the J assignment may be wrong. Per germline, CDR1 ENHRY and CDR2 SYGVKD. The CDR3 consists of 14 residues.

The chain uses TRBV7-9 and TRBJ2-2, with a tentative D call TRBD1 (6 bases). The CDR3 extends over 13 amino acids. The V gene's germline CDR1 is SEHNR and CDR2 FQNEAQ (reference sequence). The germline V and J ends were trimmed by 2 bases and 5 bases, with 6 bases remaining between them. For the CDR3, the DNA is TGTGCCAGCAGCTTACAGGGGACCGGGGAGCTGTTTTTT. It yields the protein CASSLQGTGELFF.

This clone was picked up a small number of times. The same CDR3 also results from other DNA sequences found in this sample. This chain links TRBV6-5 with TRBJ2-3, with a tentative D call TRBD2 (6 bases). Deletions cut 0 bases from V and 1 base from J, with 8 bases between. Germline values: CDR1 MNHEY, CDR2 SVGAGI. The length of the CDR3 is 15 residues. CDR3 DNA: TGTGCCAGCAGTTACTCTGCTAGCGGCACAGATACGCAGTATTTT. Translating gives CASSYSASGTDTQYF.

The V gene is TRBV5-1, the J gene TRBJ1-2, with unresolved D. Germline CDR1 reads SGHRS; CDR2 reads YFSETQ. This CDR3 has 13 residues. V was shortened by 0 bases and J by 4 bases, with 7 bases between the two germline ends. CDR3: CASSLDGGYGYTF. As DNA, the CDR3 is TGCGCCAGCAGCTTGGACGGCGGCTATGGCTACACCTTC.

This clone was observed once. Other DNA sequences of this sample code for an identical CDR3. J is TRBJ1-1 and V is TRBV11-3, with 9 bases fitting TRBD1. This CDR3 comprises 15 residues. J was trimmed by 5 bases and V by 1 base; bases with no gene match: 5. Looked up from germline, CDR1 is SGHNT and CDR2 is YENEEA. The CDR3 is CASSLGGTGLTEAFF. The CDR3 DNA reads TGTGCCAGCAGCTTAGGGGGGACAGGGTTGACTGAAGCTTTCTTT.

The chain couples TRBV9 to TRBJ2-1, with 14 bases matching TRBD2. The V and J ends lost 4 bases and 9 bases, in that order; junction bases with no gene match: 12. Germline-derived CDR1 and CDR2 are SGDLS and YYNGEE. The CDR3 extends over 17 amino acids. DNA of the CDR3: TGTGCCAGCAGCCGGAGTCCGACTAGCGGGAGGGGGGGTGAGCAGTTCTTC. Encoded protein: CASSRSPTSGRGGEQFF.

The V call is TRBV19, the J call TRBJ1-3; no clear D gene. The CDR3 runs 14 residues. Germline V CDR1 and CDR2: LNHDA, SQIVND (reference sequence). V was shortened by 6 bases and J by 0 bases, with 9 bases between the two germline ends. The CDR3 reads CASSAGSSGNTIYF. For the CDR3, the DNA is TGTGCCAGTAGCGCTGGGAGCTCTGGAAACACCATATATTTT.

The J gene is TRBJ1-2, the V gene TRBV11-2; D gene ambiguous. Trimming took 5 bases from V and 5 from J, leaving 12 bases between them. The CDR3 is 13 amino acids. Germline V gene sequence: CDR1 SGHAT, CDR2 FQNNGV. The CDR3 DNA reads TGTGCCAGCAGCCCCGCGGGAACTTATGGCTACACCTTC. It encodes CASSPAGTYGYTF.

CDR3 sequence reads: CASSLAGALTYEQYF. The CDR3 DNA is TGTGCCAGCAGCTTAGCGGGGGCATTAACCTACGAGCAGTACTTC. The V and J genes are TRBV7-2 and TRBJ2-7; tentative D call: TRBD1 (6 bases). This CDR3 has 15 amino acids. CDR1 is SGHTA and CDR2 is FQGNSA in the germline V gene. The V end lost 0 bases, the J end lost 2 bases, and 11 bases lay between the germline ends.

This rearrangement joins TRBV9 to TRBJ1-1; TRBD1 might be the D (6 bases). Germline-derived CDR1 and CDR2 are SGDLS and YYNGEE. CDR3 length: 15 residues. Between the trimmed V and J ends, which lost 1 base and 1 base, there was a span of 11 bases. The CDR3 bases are TGTGCCAGCAGCGTATCGACAGGCCCGAACACTGAAGCTTTCTTT. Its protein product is CASSVSTGPNTEAFF.

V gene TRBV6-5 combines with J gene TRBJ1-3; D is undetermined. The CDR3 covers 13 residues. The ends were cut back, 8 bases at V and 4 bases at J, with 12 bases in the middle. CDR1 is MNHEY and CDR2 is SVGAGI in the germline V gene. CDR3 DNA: TGTGCCAGCCGGGTCCCCGGAGGAAACACCATATATTTT. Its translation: CASRVPGGNTIYF.

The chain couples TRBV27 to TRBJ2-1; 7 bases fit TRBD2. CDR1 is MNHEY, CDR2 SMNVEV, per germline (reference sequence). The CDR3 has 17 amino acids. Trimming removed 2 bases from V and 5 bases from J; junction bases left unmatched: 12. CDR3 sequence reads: CASSLLLPALADNEQFF. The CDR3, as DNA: TGTGCCAGCAGTTTACTACTCCCCGCCCTAGCGGACAATGAGCAGTTCTTC.

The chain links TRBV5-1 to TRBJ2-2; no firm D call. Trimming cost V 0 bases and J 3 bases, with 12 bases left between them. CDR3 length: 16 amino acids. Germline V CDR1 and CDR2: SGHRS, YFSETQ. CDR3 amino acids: CASSLVVGIDTGELFF. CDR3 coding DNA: TGCGCCAGCAGCTTGGTAGTGGGCATAGACACCGGGGAGCTGTTTTTT.

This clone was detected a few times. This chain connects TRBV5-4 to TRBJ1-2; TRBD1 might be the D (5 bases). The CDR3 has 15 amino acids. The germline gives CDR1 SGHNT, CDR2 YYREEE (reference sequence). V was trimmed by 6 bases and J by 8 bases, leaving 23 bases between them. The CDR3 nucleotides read TGTGCCAGCAACCTTGGCGGGGGTAGGAAGGAAGGCTACACCTTC. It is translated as CASNLGGGRKEGYTF.

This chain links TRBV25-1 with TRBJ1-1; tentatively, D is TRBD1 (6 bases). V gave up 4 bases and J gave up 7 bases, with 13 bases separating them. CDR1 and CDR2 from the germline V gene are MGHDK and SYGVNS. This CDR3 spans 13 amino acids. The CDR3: CASSGTGSLEAFF. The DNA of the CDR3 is TGTGCCAGCAGTGGAACAGGGTCACTTGAAGCTTTCTTT.

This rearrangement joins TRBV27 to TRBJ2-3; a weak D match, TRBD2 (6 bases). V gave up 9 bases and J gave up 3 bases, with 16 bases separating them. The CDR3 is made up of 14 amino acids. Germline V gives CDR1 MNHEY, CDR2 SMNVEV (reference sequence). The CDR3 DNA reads TGTGCCAGTCACCCGGGACTGCCAACAGATACGCAGTATTTT. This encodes CASHPGLPTDTQYF.

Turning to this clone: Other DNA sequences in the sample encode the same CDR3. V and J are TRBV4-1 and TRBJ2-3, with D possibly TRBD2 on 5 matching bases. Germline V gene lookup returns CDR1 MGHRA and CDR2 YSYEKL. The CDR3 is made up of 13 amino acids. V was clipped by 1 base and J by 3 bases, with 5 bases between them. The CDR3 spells CASSQAGTDTQYF. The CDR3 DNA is TGCGCCAGCAGCCAAGCGGGAACAGATACGCAGTATTTT.

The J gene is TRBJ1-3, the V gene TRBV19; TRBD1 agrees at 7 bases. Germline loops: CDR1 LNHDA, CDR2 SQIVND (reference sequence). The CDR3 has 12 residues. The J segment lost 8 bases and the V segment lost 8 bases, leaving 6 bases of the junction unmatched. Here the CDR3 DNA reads TGTGCCAGTGCGATCCAGGGGGACACCATATATTTT. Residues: CASAIQGDTIYF.

Here the CDR3 DNA reads TGTGCCAGCAGCATCCGGGACAGGGGGCTGGATACGCAGTATTTT. This translates into CASSIRDRGLDTQYF. V and J are TRBV5-4 and TRBJ2-3; 12 bases are a match to TRBD1. The germline V gene has CDR1 SGHNT and CDR2 YYREEE (reference sequence). The CDR3 has 15 residues. V dropped 4 bases and J dropped 6; count of bases not matched to a gene: 6. Full variable domain (remainder filled in from reference TRBV5-4 and TRBJ2-3): ETGVTQSPTHLIKTRGQQVTLRCSSQSGHNTVSWYQQALGQGPQFIFQYYREEENGRGNFPPRFSGLQFPNYSSELNVNALELDDSALYLCASSIRDRGLDTQYFGPGTRLTVL.

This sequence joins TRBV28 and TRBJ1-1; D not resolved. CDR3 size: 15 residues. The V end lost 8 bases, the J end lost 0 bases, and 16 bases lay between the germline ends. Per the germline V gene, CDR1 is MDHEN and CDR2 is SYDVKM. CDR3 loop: CASRQVKAMNTEAFF. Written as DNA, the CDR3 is TGTGCCAGCCGGCAGGTAAAGGCTATGAACACTGAAGCTTTCTTT.

CDR3 nucleotides: TGTGCCAGCAGTTTAAGCGGGAGGGGACATGAGCAGTTCTTC. It codes for CASSLSGRGHEQFF. The chain uses TRBV28 and TRBJ2-1; 10 bases are a match to TRBD2. The V gene's germline CDR1 is MDHEN and CDR2 SYDVKM. The V gene end was trimmed by 2 bases and the J gene end by 8 bases; junction bases not matched to a gene: 3. The CDR3 consists of 14 residues.

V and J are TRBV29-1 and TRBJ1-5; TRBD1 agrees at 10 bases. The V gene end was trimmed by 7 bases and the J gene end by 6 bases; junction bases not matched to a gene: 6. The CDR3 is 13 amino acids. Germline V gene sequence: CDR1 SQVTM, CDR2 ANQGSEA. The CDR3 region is CSAGQGVGQPQHF. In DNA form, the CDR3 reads TGCAGCGCTGGACAGGGGGTTGGTCAGCCCCAGCATTTT.

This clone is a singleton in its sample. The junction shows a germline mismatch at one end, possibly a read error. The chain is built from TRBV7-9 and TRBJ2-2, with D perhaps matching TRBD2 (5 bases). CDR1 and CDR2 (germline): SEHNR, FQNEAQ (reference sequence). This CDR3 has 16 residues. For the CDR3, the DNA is TGTGCCAGCAGCTTAGTCCCAGGAGTGAACACCGGGAAGCTGTTTTTT. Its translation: CASSLVPGVNTGKLFF.

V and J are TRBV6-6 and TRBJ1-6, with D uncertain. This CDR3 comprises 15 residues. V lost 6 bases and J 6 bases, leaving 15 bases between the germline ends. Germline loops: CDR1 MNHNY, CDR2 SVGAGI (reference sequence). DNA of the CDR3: TGTGCCAGCAGCCCTACTGACATAAGTAATTCACCCCTCCACTTT. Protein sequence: CASSPTDISNSPLHF.

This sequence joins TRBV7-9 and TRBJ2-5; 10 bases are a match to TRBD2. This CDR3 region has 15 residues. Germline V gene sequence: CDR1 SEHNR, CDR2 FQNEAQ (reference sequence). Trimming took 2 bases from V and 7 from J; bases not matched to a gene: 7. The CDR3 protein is CASSLTLAGVGTQYF. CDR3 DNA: TGTGCCAGCAGCTTAACGCTAGCGGGAGTTGGGACCCAGTACTTC.